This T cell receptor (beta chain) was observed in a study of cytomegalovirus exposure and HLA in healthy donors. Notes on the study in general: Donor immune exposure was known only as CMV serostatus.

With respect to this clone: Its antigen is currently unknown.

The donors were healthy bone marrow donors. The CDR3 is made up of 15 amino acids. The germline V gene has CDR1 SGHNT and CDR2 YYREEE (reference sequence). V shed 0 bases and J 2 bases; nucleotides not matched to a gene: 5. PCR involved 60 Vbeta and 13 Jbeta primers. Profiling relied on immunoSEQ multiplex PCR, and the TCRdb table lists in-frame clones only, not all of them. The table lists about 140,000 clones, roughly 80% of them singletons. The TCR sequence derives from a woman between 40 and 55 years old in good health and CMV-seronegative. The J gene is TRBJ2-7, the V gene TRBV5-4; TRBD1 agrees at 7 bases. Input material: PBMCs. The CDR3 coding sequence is TGTGCCAGCAGCTTGGGACAGGGCCCCACCTACGAGCAGTACTTC. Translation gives CASSLGQGPTYEQYF.